These 32 T cell receptor beta chains came from one sample sequenced in a study of response to subunit inactivated influenza vaccine. In TCRdb, the RT-PCR reads were re-called with MiXCR into one record per CDR3 protein. This table holds about 520,000 distinct CDR3 sequences, about 7.2% found once. The sequenced sample was PBMCs from blood, obtained around 25 months after vaccination. The receptors originated from a man between 45 and 75 years old who received an inactivated influenza vaccine.

This clonotype was picked up many times. This chain uses TRBV20-1 with TRBJ2-5; D uncertain. Germline CDR1 reads DFQATT; CDR2 reads SNEGSKA (reference sequence). V lost 6 bases and J 1 base, leaving 12 bases between the germline ends. There are 13 residues in the CDR3. The CDR3 nucleotides read TGCAGTGCGCTCTCCTGGGGCCAAGAGACCCAGTACTTC. It specifies CSALSWGQETQYF.

This clonotype was found many times. The chain recombines TRBV5-1 with TRBJ2-2; 12 nucleotides match TRBD1. CDR1 and CDR2 from the germline V gene are SGHRS and YFSETQ. The CDR3 covers 15 residues. V lost 2 bases and J lost 7; bases outside the gene matches: 3. CDR3: CASSFGTGGSGELFF. CDR3 in DNA: TGCGCCAGCAGCTTCGGGACAGGGGGCAGCGGGGAGCTGTTTTTT. Combining the CDR3 with reference TRBV5-1 and TRBJ2-2 gives the whole variable domain KAGVTQTPRYLIKTRGQQVTLSCSPISGHRSVSWYQQTPGQGLQFLFEYFSETQRNKGNFPGRFSGRQFSNSRSEMNVSTLELGDSALYLCASSFGTGGSGELFFGEGSRLTVL.

This clonotype was seen more than once but under ten times. The rearrangement links TRBV18 to TRBJ2-1; D unresolved. CDR1 is KGHSH, CDR2 LQKENI, per germline. This CDR3 contains 15 residues. Trimming cost V 1 base and J 2 bases, with 9 bases left between them. This chain's CDR3 is CASSPRSAAYNEQFF. The CDR3 coding sequence is TGTGCCAGCTCACCACGCAGCGCCGCCTACAATGAGCAGTTCTTC.

In its sample, this clonotype was seen a few times. At one of its ends the junction is not consistent with the germline gene, which may arise from a read error. V and J are TRBV7-9 and TRBJ2-5, with unresolved D. The CDR3 has 12 amino acids. Germline CDR1 SEHNR, CDR2 FQNEAQ (reference sequence). The CDR3 nucleotides are TGTGCCAGCAGCACCGACCAAGCGACCCAGTACTTC. It translates to CASSTDQATQYF.

The chain links TRBV20-1 to TRBJ2-5; 8 bases line up with TRBD1. The trim removed 3 bases at V and 2 bases at J, leaving 2 bases unmatched. The CDR3 length is 13 residues. Germline CDR1 and CDR2: DFQATT and SNEGSKA (reference sequence). The CDR3 nucleotides read TGCAGTGCTAGTCACAGGGGGCAAGAGACCCAGTACTTC. Protein product: CSASHRGQETQYF.

This clonotype was seen a handful of times. The chain uses TRBV19 and TRBJ1-5; 8 bases line up with TRBD1. From germline, CDR1 is LNHDA and CDR2 SQIVND (reference sequence). V dropped 7 bases and J dropped 4; count of bases not matched to a gene: 12. This CDR3 region has 16 residues. The CDR3 DNA reads TGTGCCAGTAAGGTAATGGACAGGGAGACTAATCAGCCCCAGCATTTT. Its protein product is CASKVMDRETNQPQHF. The full variable domain, completed using reference TRBV19 and TRBJ1-5, is DGGITQSPKYLFRKEGQNVTLSCEQNLNHDAMYWYRQDPGQGLRLIYYSQIVNDFQKGDIAEGYSVSREKKESFPLTVTSAQKNPTAFYLCASKVMDRETNQPQHFGDGTRLSIL.

This clonotype was found a few times. The chain links TRBV28 to TRBJ2-7, with TRBD1 matching over 10 bases. Germline CDR1 reads MDHEN; CDR2 reads SYDVKM. This CDR3 spans 13 amino acids. After removal of 6 bases from V and 7 bases from J, the junction contained 6 bases not matched to a gene. The CDR3 region is CASRRQGAREQYF. The CDR3 DNA sequence: TGTGCCAGCAGGCGACAGGGGGCGCGAGAGCAGTACTTC.

The sample holds a few counts of this clonotype. The chain couples TRBV18 to TRBJ2-2; D unclear. V shed 2 bases and J shed 5 bases, with 12 bases lying between them. The CDR3 is 15 residues long. Germline CDR1 reads KGHSH; CDR2 reads LQKENI. The CDR3 nucleotides are TGTGCCAGCTCACCAATTTGGGCCGAAACCGGGGAGCTGTTTTTT. Its protein product is CASSPIWAETGELFF.

The chain has TRBV7-9 and TRBJ2-1; the match to TRBD1 covers 7 bases. The CDR3 length is 15 residues. The V and J ends lost 5 bases and 4 bases, in that order; junction bases with no gene match: 8. Germline assignment: CDR1 SEHNR and CDR2 FQNEAQ (reference sequence). The DNA for the CDR3 is TGTGCCAGCAGCCTACCGGGACAGAAGTACAATGAGCAGTTCTTC. Encoded protein: CASSLPGQKYNEQFF.

V gene TRBV7-2 combines with J gene TRBJ1-5; the D gene is possibly TRBD1 (5 bases). Trimming cost V 1 base and J 7 bases, with 11 bases left between them. This CDR3 is 14 amino acids long. From germline, CDR1 is SGHTA and CDR2 FQGNSA. The CDR3 sequence: CASSLGRGWQPQHF. DNA of the CDR3: TGTGCCAGCAGCTTAGGACGGGGGTGGCAGCCCCAGCATTTT.

The sample holds many counts of this clonotype. J is TRBJ2-7 and V is TRBV11-2, with D perhaps being TRBD1 or TRBD2 (5 bases each). Germline CDR1 SGHAT, CDR2 FQNNGV. The CDR3 is 15 residues long. Trimming removed 7 bases at V and 0 bases at J, with 16 bases between. The CDR3 is CASTTPGRSSYEQYF. CDR3 in DNA: TGTGCCAGCACCACGCCGGGACGGAGCTCCTACGAGCAGTACTTC.

This clonotype has a count of ten or more. CDR3 residues: CASSTGTGNEKLFF. The CDR3 region has the DNA TGTGCCAGCTCGACCGGGACGGGCAATGAAAAACTGTTTTTT. The V and J genes are TRBV18 and TRBJ1-4, with D perhaps TRBD1 (5 bases). The CDR3 loop spans 14 amino acids. Looked up from germline, CDR1 is KGHSH and CDR2 is LQKENI. V lost 6 bases, J lost 5 bases, and 13 bases lay in between.

This chain links TRBV7-2 with TRBJ2-5; TRBD2 is a possible D gene (5 bases). V shed 5 bases and J shed 0 bases, with 16 bases lying between them. The CDR3 is made up of 16 amino acids. Per germline, CDR1 SGHTA and CDR2 FQGNSA. In DNA, the CDR3 is TGTGCCAGCAGCGTCCGAGGTTACGGGGACCAAGAGACCCAGTACTTC. This sequence encodes CASSVRGYGDQETQYF.

This clonotype was counted between two and nine times. This sequence joins TRBV20-1 and TRBJ1-4; no clear D. Trimming stripped 2 bases from V and 8 bases from J, with 12 bases between. Germline V CDR1 and CDR2: DFQATT, SNEGSKA (reference sequence). This CDR3 has 13 residues. The CDR3 nucleotides read TGCAGTGCTAGACGATCCTCCAAGGAAAAACTGTTTTTT. Residues: CSARRSSKEKLFF.

This clonotype was observed at least ten times. The V and J genes are TRBV3-1 and TRBJ2-7, with 8 bases lining up with TRBD1. Trimming cost V 2 bases and J 1 base; bases outside gene matches: 10. The germline V gene encodes CDR1 LGHDT and CDR2 YNNKEL (reference sequence). The CDR3 totals 17 residues. The CDR3, as DNA: TGTGCCAGCAGCCAAACCGGACAGGGAATTTGGTCCTACGAGCAGTACTTC. It encodes CASSQTGQGIWSYEQYF.

The rearrangement links TRBV29-1 to TRBJ2-7, with 14 bases fitting TRBD2. With 6 bases clipped from V and 4 bases from J, the junction kept 17 bases outside the gene matches. Germline V gives CDR1 SQVTM, CDR2 ANQGSEA. This CDR3 region has 18 residues. CDR3 in amino acids: CSVVFTGTSGRSAYEQYF. DNA of the CDR3: TGCAGCGTGGTCTTTACCGGGACTAGCGGGAGATCCGCGTACGAGCAGTACTTC.

This clonotype was recorded at least ten times. This chain uses TRBV9 with TRBJ2-5; a possible D gene is TRBD2 (6 bases). Germline-derived CDR1 and CDR2 are SGDLS and YYNGEE. The CDR3 has 14 amino acids. V gave up 2 bases and J gave up 2 bases, with 10 bases separating them. The DNA for the CDR3 is TGTGCCAGCAGCGTCTCAGGGACTCAAGAGACCCAGTACTTC. As protein: CASSVSGTQETQYF.

The rearrangement links TRBV5-1 to TRBJ2-1; no reliable D call. CDR3 length equals 15 residues. Trimming pared 4 bases from V and 6 bases from J, leaving 17 bases between. Germline values: CDR1 SGHRS, CDR2 YFSETQ. The CDR3 reads CASSPEFRQSNEQFF. CDR3 sequence (DNA): TGCGCCAGCAGCCCCGAGTTCCGTCAGTCCAATGAGCAGTTCTTC. The whole variable domain, remainder taken from reference TRBV5-1 and TRBJ2-1, is KAGVTQTPRYLIKTRGQQVTLSCSPISGHRSVSWYQQTPGQGLQFLFEYFSETQRNKGNFPGRFSGRQFSNSRSEMNVSTLELGDSALYLCASSPEFRQSNEQFFGPGTRLTVL.

The chain has TRBV9 and TRBJ2-1, with 9 bases identical to TRBD2. V shed 1 base, J shed 2 bases, and the junction held 7 bases outside the gene matches. The CDR3 covers 17 residues. Germline V lookup: CDR1 SGDLS, CDR2 YYNGEE. This CDR3 is CASSVRLAGAPYNEQFF. The CDR3 bases are TGTGCCAGCAGCGTAAGATTAGCGGGAGCCCCCTACAATGAGCAGTTCTTC. The full variable domain, rest sourced from reference TRBV9 and TRBJ2-1, is DSGVTQTPKHLITATGQRVTLRCSPRSGDLSVYWYQQSLDQGLQFLIQYYNGEERAKGNILERFSAQQFPDLHSELNLSSLELGDSALYFCASSVRLAGAPYNEQFFGPGTRLTVL.

This clonotype came up a few times. The rearrangement joins TRBV9 to TRBJ2-2, with TRBD1 matching 7 bases. Germline CDR1 and CDR2: SGDLS and YYNGEE. V gave up 4 bases and J gave up 1 base; unmatched junction bases: 7. The CDR3 covers 16 residues. CDR3 nucleotides: TGTGCCAGCAGCCCCCGACAGGGTGTGAACACCGGGGAGCTGTTTTTT. Translation: CASSPRQGVNTGELFF.

A few counts support this clonotype. The V gene is TRBV6-1, the J gene TRBJ1-4, with 9 bases lining up with TRBD1. With V trimmed by 6 bases and J by 4 bases, 6 bases remained unmatched. This CDR3 has 15 amino acids. The germline V gene has CDR1 MNHNS and CDR2 SASEGT. The CDR3 DNA reads TGTGCCAGCAGGACAGGGGGTTCGGGTAATGAAAAACTGTTTTTT. Protein sequence: CASRTGGSGNEKLFF.

The chain is built from TRBV3-1 and TRBJ2-7, with D maybe TRBD1 (5 bases). The V and J ends lost 0 bases and 0 bases respectively, with 9 bases between them. In germline, CDR1 is LGHDT, CDR2 YNNKEL (reference sequence). This CDR3 contains 15 residues. CDR3 sequence: CASSQEGDSSYEQYF. Here the CDR3 DNA reads TGTGCCAGCAGCCAAGAAGGGGATTCCTCCTACGAGCAGTACTTC.

This clonotype was detected ten times or more. This sequence joins TRBV3-1 and TRBJ1-2, with D possibly matching TRBD1 (5 bases). CDR1 is LGHDT and CDR2 is YNNKEL in the germline V gene (reference sequence). Trimming cost V 0 bases and J 0 bases, with 8 bases left between them. This CDR3 is built from 15 residues. The CDR3 DNA reads TGTGCCAGCAGCCAAGATAGGGGAGCTAACTATGGCTACACCTTC. It codes for CASSQDRGANYGYTF.

This clonotype has only a few counts. This chain joins TRBV4-3 and TRBJ2-3, with D perhaps TRBD1 or TRBD2 (6 bases each). With 6 bases removed from V and 3 bases from J, the gap between germline ends came to 16 bases. This CDR3 is 15 amino acids long. In germline, CDR1 is LGHNA, CDR2 YSLEER. In DNA, the CDR3 is TGCGCCAGCAGTCGGGGAACAGGGAGGACAGATACGCAGTATTTT. This translates into CASSRGTGRTDTQYF.

The CDR3 spells CASSLVGGGGYEQYF. CDR3 nucleotides: TGCGCCAGCAGCTTGGTCGGAGGGGGTGGCTACGAGCAGTACTTC. This chain links TRBV5-1 with TRBJ2-7; D may match TRBD1 or TRBD2 (6 bases each). V lost 0 bases to trimming and J lost 3 bases, with 13 bases between them. Germline V gene sequence: CDR1 SGHRS, CDR2 YFSETQ. The CDR3 is made up of 15 amino acids.

This clonotype was observed a few times. DNA of the CDR3: TGTGCCAGCAGCACAGCGGAAGGTCCGAGCTATGGCTACACCTTC. It yields the protein CASSTAEGPSYGYTF. The chain joins TRBV11-2 to TRBJ1-2, with unresolved D. The length of the CDR3 is 15 residues. V was shortened by 5 bases and J by 4 bases, with 17 bases between the two germline ends. Germline CDR1 is SGHAT and CDR2 is FQNNGV.

The chain has TRBV4-3 and TRBJ2-5; D unclear. Trimming cost V 6 bases and J 2 bases, with 10 bases left between them. The germline CDR1 and CDR2 sequences are LGHNA and YSLEER. The CDR3 has 13 residues. The CDR3 here is CASRILGQETQYF. CDR3 coding DNA: TGCGCCAGCAGGATTTTGGGGCAAGAGACCCAGTACTTC.

This clonotype came up a few times. The rearrangement joins TRBV7-2 to TRBJ2-3; maybe TRBD1 (5 bases). The CDR3 totals 14 residues. The ends were cut back, 5 bases at V and 6 bases at J, with 15 bases in the middle. Germline lookup yields CDR1 SGHTA and CDR2 FQGNSA. CDR3 loop: CASSPRWGPDTQYF. The CDR3 DNA sequence: TGTGCCAGCAGCCCCCGTTGGGGCCCTGATACGCAGTATTTT.

The chain is built from TRBV21-1 and TRBJ2-7; TRBD1, as called in the table, went unchecked against the DNA. TRBV21-1 is a pseudogene segment. This CDR3 spans 15 amino acids. CDR3 residues: CASSSSGGRSYEQYF. The CDR3 DNA follows: TGTGCCAGCAGCTCCTCAGGGGGGCGCTCCTACGAGCAGTACTTC.

In its sample, this clonotype was seen a few times. CDR3 in amino acids: CASSFWKRDQGETQYF. For the CDR3, the DNA is TGCGCCAGCAGCTTTTGGAAGCGGGACCAGGGAGAGACCCAGTACTTC. This chain uses TRBV5-1 with TRBJ2-5; 7 positions agree with TRBD2. The CDR3 sequence is 16 residues long. J gave up 4 bases and V 2 bases, and 11 bases lay outside the gene matches. Germline loops: CDR1 SGHRS, CDR2 YFSETQ. Combining the CDR3 with reference TRBV5-1 and TRBJ2-5 gives the whole variable domain KAGVTQTPRYLIKTRGQQVTLSCSPISGHRSVSWYQQTPGQGLQFLFEYFSETQRNKGNFPGRFSGRQFSNSRSEMNVSTLELGDSALYLCASSFWKRDQGETQYFGPGTRLLVL.

The V gene is TRBV28, the J gene TRBJ2-7; maybe TRBD2 (5 bases). Germline-derived CDR1 and CDR2 are MDHEN and SYDVKM. V was pared by 6 bases and J by 5 bases, with 17 bases between. The CDR3 covers 14 residues. Here the CDR3 reads CASSSLGSGNEQYF. As DNA, the CDR3 is TGTGCCAGCAGCTCCTTGGGGAGCGGTAACGAGCAGTACTTC. Using reference TRBV28 and TRBJ2-7 for the parts outside the CDR3, the full variable domain is DVKVTQSSRYLVKRTGEKVFLECVQDMDHENMFWYRQDPGLGLRLIYFSYDVKMKEKGDIPEGYSVSREKKERFSLILESASTNQTSMYLCASSSLGSGNEQYFGPGTRLTVT.

Ten or more counts support this clonotype. This rearrangement joins TRBV29-1 to TRBJ2-1, with a possible D match to TRBD1 (6 bases). The CDR3 loop spans 14 amino acids. CDR1 and CDR2 (germline): SQVTM, ANQGSEA. V lost 6 bases and J lost 7, with 19 bases in between. The CDR3 is CSVMTGPRLNEQFF. Here the CDR3 DNA reads TGCAGCGTAATGACAGGACCCCGCCTGAATGAGCAGTTCTTC.